This TCR beta chain appears in the sequencing data of a study of blood T cell repertoires in COVID-19. Study overall: Sites across the United States, Italy and Spain contributed samples from acute and convalescent COVID-19.

The study drew participants aged about 18 to 89 years from roughly 25 US areas. Categorization into cohorts depended on clinical history that participants reported. Original analysis: Amplification of reference gene primers provided the estimated nucleated cell counts. The repertoire was sequenced with immunoSEQ multiplex PCR; TCRdb's copy has only in-frame clones and lacks some. That table is the source of V, J and clone size, and D and trimming were worked out from the DNA. The sample records over 200,000 clones, roughly 79% being singletons. This CDR3 has 15 amino acids. CDR1 and CDR2 (germline): MNHNY, SVGAGI (reference sequence). Deletions cut 6 bases from V and 2 bases from J, with 14 bases between. The count of this clone is one.

The chain carries TRBV6-6 and TRBJ1-5, with D possibly being TRBD1 (5 bases). The sample consisted of PBMCs or T cells enriched from blood (not recorded which). The clonotype originates from a man between 35 and 55 years old who had recovered from COVID-19. This CDR3 reads CASRDGGRGNQPQHF. CDR3 nucleotides: TGTGCCAGCAGAGACGGGGGTCGAGGCAATCAGCCCCAGCATTTT.